This TCR beta chain was recorded in a study of blood T cell repertoires in COVID-19. As for the study in general: Sites in the United States, Italy and Spain provided acute and convalescent COVID-19 samples.

The CDR3 consists of 13 residues. V was cut by 5 bases and J by 4 bases, with 11 bases left in between. CDR1 and CDR2 (germline): LNHDA, SQIVND (reference sequence). Generated by immunoSEQ multiplex PCR, the TCRdb table keeps only in-frame clones and is missing some. Among over 200,000 clones listed, over 65% were seen once. This rearrangement joins TRBV19 to TRBJ1-1; D perhaps matches TRBD1 (6 bases). The sample consisted of peripheral blood. The receptor was isolated from a woman aged 65 to 85 with active or convalescent COVID-19. The CDR3 spells CASSLRGGTEAFF. In DNA form, the CDR3 reads TGTGCCAGTAGTCTGAGGGGGGGCACTGAAGCTTTCTTT.